This T cell receptor beta chain comes out of a study of blood T cell repertoires in COVID-19. For the study at large: Donors in Cohort 3 who had recovered were those with two negative PCRs, healthcare professional clearance, or resolution of their symptoms.

The assay was immunoSEQ multiplex PCR, and TCRdb's table has in-frame clones only and misses some. The sample carries 330,000 or so clones, around 87% recorded once. Those who participated ranged in age from roughly 18 to 89 years and resided in about two dozen US areas. This clone was counted a few times. Trimming took 5 bases from V and 2 from J; bases not matched to a gene: 9. CDR1 MGHRA and CDR2 YSYEKL come from the germline V gene. This CDR3 region has 17 residues. The source is a middle-aged man in a cohort exposed to, infected with or recovered from COVID-19 (not recorded which). The sequencing input was PBMCs or T cells enriched from blood (not recorded which). The rearrangement uses TRBV4-1 and TRBJ2-2, with 9 positions matching TRBD1. This chain's CDR3 is CASSTTRDRDNTGELFF. CDR3 in DNA: TGCGCCAGCAGCACAACCCGGGACAGGGATAACACCGGGGAGCTGTTTTTT.